The 18 T cell receptor beta chains below come from one sample, sequenced in a study of blood T cell repertoires in COVID-19. Assay: immunoSEQ multiplex PCR; the TCRdb copy retains only in-frame clones and omits some. Of 400,000 or so clones listed, 75% to 90% are singletons. Material for sequencing was peripheral blood. The receptors stem from a woman aged 40 to 50 with COVID-19, enrolled during active disease.

In its sample, this clone was seen once. The chain employs TRBV27 and TRBJ2-2; 9 positions match TRBD1. CDR3 length: 16 residues. Germline trimming cut 2 bases from V and 6 bases from J; bases unmatched to any gene: 7. CDR1 MNHEY and CDR2 SMNVEV come from the germline V gene (reference sequence). The chain's CDR3 is CASSLTGQGNAGELFF. The CDR3 coding sequence is TGTGCCAGCAGTTTAACGGGACAGGGAAACGCCGGGGAGCTGTTTTTT.

The J gene is TRBJ1-2, the V gene TRBV7-2; 10 nucleotides agree with TRBD1. The J segment lost 4 bases and the V segment lost 5 bases, leaving 10 bases of the junction unmatched. Germline CDR1 SGHTA, CDR2 FQGNSA. The CDR3 has 16 amino acids. CDR3 DNA sequence: TGTGCCAGCAGCCGTGCCGGGACAGGGGAGAGCTATGGCTACACCTTC. Its translation is CASSRAGTGESYGYTF.

The chain carries TRBV18 and TRBJ1-2, with D tentatively TRBD1 (6 bases). V shed 1 base and J shed 3 bases, with 15 bases lying between them. Germline V gene lookup returns CDR1 KGHSH and CDR2 LQKENI. The CDR3 spans 16 residues. The CDR3 DNA sequence: TGTGCCAGCTCACCACTTAGTCTGCCAGGGGACTATGGCTACACCTTC. The encoded protein is CASSPLSLPGDYGYTF.

The gene calls are TRBV19 and TRBJ1-2; 10 positions agree with TRBD1. V trimming: 5 bases; J trimming: 8 bases; junction bases outside the gene matches: 8. CDR1 and CDR2 (germline): LNHDA, SQIVND (reference sequence). The CDR3 is 14 amino acids. CDR3 region: CASSPLDRGTGYTF. CDR3 DNA: TGTGCCAGTAGTCCCCTGGACAGGGGGACAGGCTACACCTTC.

The V call is TRBV5-1, the J call TRBJ1-1, with 9 bases matching TRBD1. The CDR3 covers 16 residues. Germline CDR1 and CDR2: SGHRS and YFSETQ. After removal of 3 bases from V and 4 bases from J, the junction contained 10 bases not matched to a gene. The DNA for the CDR3 is TGCGCCAGCAGCTCAGGGACAGGGCTTGTAGGCACTGAAGCTTTCTTT. Translated, it gives CASSSGTGLVGTEAFF.

This chain links TRBV5-4 with TRBJ1-1, with D possibly matching TRBD1 (6 bases). The V and J ends lost 5 bases and 1 base respectively, with 12 bases between them. The CDR3 has 14 residues. Germline CDR1 reads SGHNT; CDR2 reads YYREEE (reference sequence). The CDR3 is CASRDRTANTEAFF. DNA for the CDR3: TGTGCCAGCAGAGATCGGACAGCGAACACTGAAGCTTTCTTT.

The chain couples TRBV15 to TRBJ1-5, with D perhaps TRBD1 (5 bases). V lost 0 bases, J lost 9 bases, and 24 bases lay in between. The CDR3 runs to 18 residues. Germline values: CDR1 LNHNV, CDR2 YYDKDF (reference sequence). For the CDR3, the DNA is TGTGCCACCAGCAGAGATATTGTAGGTAGCGGGGGTTCCGGGCCCCAGCATTTT. It is translated as CATSRDIVGSGGSGPQHF.

The chain links TRBV7-2 to TRBJ1-2; unclear D gene. V was cut by 4 bases and J by 1 base, with 19 bases left in between. Germline CDR1 reads SGHTA; CDR2 reads FQGNSA. CDR3 size: 17 residues. The CDR3 region is CASSSPSGQFRNYGYTF. As DNA, the CDR3 is TGTGCCAGCAGCTCACCCAGCGGGCAGTTTCGTAACTATGGCTACACCTTC.

This clone was recorded once. V and J are TRBV27 and TRBJ1-6, with 7 bases fitting TRBD1. The CDR3 runs to 14 residues. Germline CDR1 MNHEY, CDR2 SMNVEV (reference sequence). V dropped 3 bases and J dropped 8; count of bases not matched to a gene: 4. As DNA, the CDR3 is TGTGCCAGCAGTTTCATAGGGGGCGATTCACCCCTCCACTTT. Its translation: CASSFIGGDSPLHF.

V is TRBV5-1 and J is TRBJ2-2, with unresolved D. There are 14 residues in the CDR3. Trimming removed 1 base at V and 5 bases at J, with 9 bases between. CDR1 and CDR2 from the germline V gene are SGHRS and YFSETQ. The CDR3 DNA sequence: TGCGCCAGCAGCTTGTGGCTGCTGACCGGGGAGCTGTTTTTT. Translated, it gives CASSLWLLTGELFF.

The V gene is TRBV5-1, the J gene TRBJ2-7; the D gene is possibly TRBD2 (6 bases). This CDR3 region has 14 residues. Trimming took 4 bases from V and 2 from J, leaving 13 bases between them. Germline-derived CDR1 and CDR2 are SGHRS and YFSETQ. The CDR3 nucleotides are TGCGCCAGCAGCCCCGGGACTCTTACCTACGAGCAGTACTTC. This gives the protein CASSPGTLTYEQYF. Looking up the rest from reference TRBV5-1 and TRBJ2-7 gives the full variable domain: KAGVTQTPRYLIKTRGQQVTLSCSPISGHRSVSWYQQTPGQGLQFLFEYFSETQRNKGNFPGRFSGRQFSNSRSEMNVSTLELGDSALYLCASSPGTLTYEQYFGPGTRLTVT.

The table lists this clone with a count of one. The CDR3 coding sequence is TGTGCCAGCAGCTTGTGGGGACAGGGTACTGTTGGCTACACCTTC. Translation gives CASSLWGQGTVGYTF. The chain recombines TRBV5-6 with TRBJ1-2; 9 bases match TRBD1. This CDR3 has 15 residues. V lost 1 base to trimming and J lost 7 bases; unmatched junction nucleotides: 8. The germline V gene has CDR1 SGHDT and CDR2 YYEEEE.

The chain combines TRBV6-2 or TRBV6-3 with TRBJ2-1, with 11 nucleotides matching TRBD1. Per germline, CDR1 MNHEY and CDR2 SVGEGT. This CDR3 has 16 residues. Unmatched junction bases numbered 8, after V lost 6 bases and J lost 4 bases. The chain's CDR3 is CASSAGTGGLYNEQFF. As DNA, the CDR3 is TGTGCCAGCAGCGCTGGGACAGGGGGATTGTACAATGAGCAGTTCTTC.

The chain combines TRBV7-9 with TRBJ1-5; a possible D gene is TRBD1 (5 bases). Germline V gives CDR1 SEHNR, CDR2 FQNEAQ (reference sequence). V was clipped by 5 bases and J by 3 bases, with 14 bases between them. CDR3 length: 15 residues. The CDR3 sequence is CASSPSGGSNQPQHF. The DNA of the CDR3 is TGTGCCAGCAGCCCTAGCGGGGGATCCAATCAGCCCCAGCATTTT.

The J gene is TRBJ2-5, the V gene TRBV12-3 or TRBV12-4; D possibly corresponds to TRBD2 (6 bases). The CDR3 is 13 residues long. Trimming removed 3 bases from V and 5 bases from J, with 10 bases in between. This chain's CDR3 is CASSFVAAETQYF. In DNA form, the CDR3 reads TGTGCCAGCAGTTTTGTAGCGGCGGAGACCCAGTACTTC.

This chain connects TRBV18 to TRBJ2-7, with D possibly being TRBD1 (6 bases). Germline CDR1 reads KGHSH; CDR2 reads LQKENI. V was pared by 2 bases and J by 6 bases, with 14 bases between. The CDR3 sequence is 14 residues long. The CDR3 loop reads CASSPTRGTSEQYF. CDR3 coding DNA: TGTGCCAGCTCACCAACCAGGGGAACAAGCGAGCAGTACTTC.

The chain joins TRBV5-1 to TRBJ1-6; TRBD1 matches 8 bases. The CDR3 totals 15 residues. CDR1 is SGHRS and CDR2 is YFSETQ in the germline V gene. V shed 3 bases and J 8 bases; nucleotides not matched to a gene: 7. The CDR3 loop is CASSSRTGSDSPLHF. The CDR3 DNA sequence: TGCGCCAGCAGCTCCAGGACAGGGAGCGATTCACCCCTCCACTTT.

The chain employs TRBV4-3 and TRBJ2-7; 10 bases are a match to TRBD1. Germline assignment: CDR1 LGHNA and CDR2 YSLEER. The CDR3 is 16 amino acids. V shed 1 base and J 1 base; nucleotides not matched to a gene: 4. The CDR3 spells CASSQVGQGTSYEQYF. The CDR3 bases are TGCGCCAGCAGCCAAGTGGGACAGGGGACATCCTACGAGCAGTACTTC.